This TCR beta chain was recorded in a study of OX40 agonist ivuxolimab in advanced cancers. As for the study in general: In this trial design, patients received ivuxolimab intravenously at 0.01 to 10 mg/kg every 2 weeks. Overall study findings and caveats: Circulating CD4+ and CD8+ T cells showed clonal expansion by week 6 at 0.1 to 3.0 mg/kg.

Only a few counts were recorded for this clone. Its specificity is not known. The assay was immunoSEQ multiplex PCR, and TCRdb's table has in-frame clones only and misses some. Found here are roughly 40,000 clones, about 85% of them singletons; the top ten hold roughly a sixth. Trimming took off 5 bases at V and 7 bases at J, with 15 bases between the two ends. The CDR3 is made up of 13 amino acids. Germline values: CDR1 SGHNT, CDR2 YYREEE (reference sequence). This TCR derives from an adult with an advanced solid tumor such as melanoma, head and neck, liver or kidney cancer. Sequencing used CD4+ or CD8+ T cells sorted from blood, obtained in a trial of the OX40 agonist ivuxolimab. V and J are TRBV5-4 and TRBJ1-2, with D perhaps TRBD1 (6 bases). CDR3 sequence (DNA): TGTGCCAGCAGGCCCACAGGGTTGAGTGGCTACACCTTC. Amino acid sequence: CASRPTGLSGYTF.